Listed below are T cell receptor beta chains from one sample, sequenced in a study of blood T cell repertoires in COVID-19. Sequenced by immunoSEQ multiplex PCR; TCRdb stores in-frame clones only, minus some. The sample records about 320,000 clones, 89% being singletons. Sample: peripheral blood. The receptors derive from a man aged 18 to 35 who had recovered from COVID-19. CDR3s include the opening cysteine and the closing phenylalanine or tryptophan. The D gene is left open where the match is weak. Size is omitted from some rows. Given values are once, few, many or a class for expanded clones.

TRBJ2-1 TRBD1 NA TRBV27 15 CASSSSGTGWYEQFF TGTGCCAGCAGTTCCTCCGGGACAGGATGGTATGAGCAGTTCTTC
TRBJ2-5 NA NA TRBV2 15 CASSGGGPLQETQYF TGTGCCAGCAGTGGGGGCGGACCCCTCCAAGAGACCCAGTACTTC
TRBJ2-1 TRBD2 NA TRBV15 15 CATSRETSGRGEQFF TGTGCCACCAGCAGAGAGACTAGCGGGAGGGGTGAGCAGTTCTTC
TRBJ1-2 TRBD1 NA TRBV19 15 CASSLPGTGNYGYTF TGTGCCAGTAGTCTACCAGGGACAGGAAACTATGGCTACACCTTC
TRBJ1-2 NA NA TRBV3-1/TRBV3-2 13 CASSQSGRYGYTF TGTGCCAGCAGCCAATCGGGGAGATATGGCTACACCTTC
TRBJ1-1 NA NA TRBV5-1 15 CASSLVGVPDTEAFF TGCGCCAGCAGCTTGGTCGGGGTCCCGGATACTGAAGCTTTCTTT
TRBJ2-3 NA NA TRBV7-9 14 CASSLEGGTDTQYF TGTGCCAGCAGCTTAGAGGGGGGGACAGATACGCAGTATTTT
TRBJ1-2 TRBD1 NA TRBV7-2 13 CASTFLTGNGYTF TGTGCCAGCACCTTTCTGACAGGGAACGGCTACACCTTC
TRBJ1-4 TRBD1 once TRBV18 14 CASSPGTGPEKLFF TGTGCCAGCTCACCAGGGACAGGGCCAGAAAAACTGTTTTTT
TRBJ1-2 NA NA TRBV10-2 13 CASSETGRNGYTF TGCGCCAGCAGTGAGACAGGGCGAAATGGCTACACCTTC
TRBJ2-5 TRBD2 NA TRBV6-6 13 CASTGTSEETQYF TGTGCCAGCACCGGTACTAGCGAGGAGACCCAGTACTTC
TRBJ2-3 NA NA TRBV9 12 CASSQRGDTQYF TGTGCCAGCAGCCAAAGAGGGGATACGCAGTATTTT
TRBJ1-1 TRBD1 NA TRBV7-2 17 CASSAGQGAASETEAFF TGTGCCAGCAGCGCCGGACAGGGGGCGGCCAGTGAAACTGAAGCTTTCTTT
TRBJ2-3 TRBD2 NA TRBV19 16 CASIGGGPSSTDTQYF TGTGCCAGTATTGGCGGGGGGCCCTCTAGCACAGATACGCAGTATTTT
TRBJ2-2 NA NA TRBV3-1/TRBV3-2 15 CASRPRLDGTGELFF TGTGCCAGCAGACCTCGACTAGACGGCACCGGGGAGCTGTTTTTT